The 11 T cell receptor beta chains presented below share a single source sample, sequenced in a study of T cell changes during pregnancy in multiple sclerosis. Produced via immunoSEQ multiplex PCR; TCRdb's table is partial and in-frame only. The sample includes roughly 34,000 clones, 85% to 90% of them seen just once. The sequenced sample was CD8+ T cells from peripheral blood mononuclear cells, obtained in the third trimester of pregnancy. The origin of the receptors is a female donor with multiple sclerosis, enrolled in a pregnancy study.

The chain couples TRBV27 to TRBJ1-3; no firm D call. The CDR3 loop spans 13 amino acids. Germline-derived CDR1 and CDR2 are MNHEY and SMNVEV (reference sequence). With 3 bases removed from V and 2 bases from J, the gap between germline ends came to 5 bases. The chain's CDR3 is CASSFAAGNTIYF. In DNA, the CDR3 is TGTGCCAGCAGTTTCGCGGCTGGAAACACCATATATTTT.

The rearrangement links TRBV6-4 to TRBJ1-1; D perhaps matches TRBD1 (5 bases). V shed 4 bases and J shed 2 bases, with 17 bases lying between them. This CDR3 has 16 amino acids. The V gene's germline CDR1 is MRHNA and CDR2 SNTAGT. Here the CDR3 DNA reads TGTGCCAGCAGTGCGGGCGGGGCCGGGGGAAACACTGAAGCTTTCTTT. It is translated as CASSAGGAGGNTEAFF.

The CDR3 DNA is TGCGCCAGCAGCCAAGAAATCACGGGGGTCACCACCGGGGAGCTGTTTTTT. This translates into CASSQEITGVTTGELFF. The chain recombines TRBV4-3 with TRBJ2-2, with TRBD2 as a possible D gene (6 bases). The CDR3 consists of 17 residues. The ends were cut back, 0 bases at V and 4 bases at J, with 15 bases in the middle. CDR1 is LGHNA and CDR2 is YSLEER in the germline V gene.

The rearrangement links TRBV19 to TRBJ1-2; the match to TRBD1 covers 7 bases. CDR3 length: 15 residues. Losses at the gene ends were 4 bases for V and 8 bases for J; bases not matched to a gene: 13. Germline-derived CDR1 and CDR2 are LNHDA and SQIVND (reference sequence). The CDR3 reads CASSKRGPGGVGYTF. The DNA for the CDR3 is TGTGCCAGTAGTAAAAGGGGGCCGGGCGGCGTCGGCTACACCTTC. The full variable domain, completed using reference TRBV19 and TRBJ1-2, is DGGITQSPKYLFRKEGQNVTLSCEQNLNHDAMYWYRQDPGQGLRLIYYSQIVNDFQKGDIAEGYSVSREKKESFPLTVTSAQKNPTAFYLCASSKRGPGGVGYTFGSGTRLTVV.

The chain employs TRBV11-2 and TRBJ2-3; 11 bases map to TRBD2. The CDR3 extends over 19 amino acids. Germline trimming cut 0 bases from V and 0 bases from J; bases unmatched to any gene: 8. Germline V lookup: CDR1 SGHAT, CDR2 FQNNGV. The CDR3: CASSLEGLADSTSTDTQYF. The CDR3 coding sequence is TGTGCCAGCAGCTTAGAGGGACTAGCGGACTCTACTAGCACAGATACGCAGTATTTT. Looking up the rest from reference TRBV11-2 and TRBJ2-3 gives the full variable domain: EAGVAQSPRYKIIEKRQSVAFWCNPISGHATLYWYQQILGQGPKLLIQFQNNGVVDDSQLPKDRFSAERLKGVDSTLKIQPAKLEDSAVYLCASSLEGLADSTSTDTQYFGPGTRLTVL.

The genes are TRBV7-9 and TRBJ2-2; D unclear. Trimming removed 1 base at V and 7 bases at J, with 7 bases between. CDR1 and CDR2 from the germline V gene are SEHNR and FQNEAQ (reference sequence). The CDR3 length is 13 residues. CDR3 nucleotides: TGTGCCAGCAGCTTAGAGAGTCTCGGGGAGCTGTTTTTT. Amino acids: CASSLESLGELFF.

The rearrangement uses TRBV19 and TRBJ1-1, with 8 bases matching TRBD1. There are 16 residues in the CDR3. Trimming at V came to 7 bases and at J to 6 bases, leaving 16 bases not matched to a gene. The germline gives CDR1 LNHDA, CDR2 SQIVND (reference sequence). The CDR3 spells CASTELRTGFIAEAFF. CDR3 DNA: TGTGCCAGTACCGAACTCCGGACAGGGTTTATAGCTGAAGCTTTCTTT.

V usage is TRBV5-1 and J usage is TRBJ2-1; TRBD1 matches 9 bases. Trimming at V came to 6 bases and at J to 2 bases, leaving 15 bases not matched to a gene. The CDR3 consists of 18 residues. CDR1 and CDR2 from the germline V gene are SGHRS and YFSETQ. CDR3 coding DNA: TGCGCCAGCATCTATGGACAGGGGCCCCATATTACCTACAATGAGCAGTTCTTC. It is translated as CASIYGQGPHITYNEQFF.

The genes are TRBV9 and TRBJ2-3; possible D gene TRBD1, 6 bases. This CDR3 comprises 17 residues. CDR1 SGDLS and CDR2 YYNGEE come from the germline V gene. The V end was cut by 3 bases, the J end by 4 bases, with 21 bases between. Here the CDR3 DNA reads TGTGCCAGCAGCGACAGAGTTGACAGGCCAGACCCAGATACGCAGTATTTT. Protein sequence: CASSDRVDRPDPDTQYF.

The DNA for the CDR3 is TGTGCCAGCAGCCAAGAAGGGGAAGCGGGGGGAAACAATGAGCAGTTCTTC. As protein: CASSQEGEAGGNNEQFF. The chain uses TRBV4-2 and TRBJ2-1; 9 bases match TRBD2. V shed 0 bases and J 5 bases; nucleotides not matched to a gene: 8. Germline V CDR1 and CDR2: LGHNA, YNFKEQ. This CDR3 has 17 amino acids.

The chain employs TRBV9 and TRBJ2-3, with a tentative D call TRBD2 (7 bases). The CDR3 has 17 amino acids. Germline V gene data show CDR1 as SGDLS and CDR2 as YYNGEE. V shed 0 bases and J shed 0 bases, with 14 bases lying between them. CDR3 in amino acids: CASSVVGRGPSTDTQYF. CDR3 in DNA: TGTGCCAGCAGCGTAGTAGGGCGGGGGCCTAGCACAGATACGCAGTATTTT.